Detailed here is one T cell receptor (beta chain). Its antigen is unknown. Nothing much larger sits one base from this clone, and base qualities are not available. The sample belongs to a study of blood T cell repertoires in COVID-19 (dated by TCRdb to 2018 to 2020). Describing the broader study: Samples from collaborators originated in the United States, Italy and Spain and spanned both the acute and convalescent phases of COVID-19. The material from the prospective study consisted of cDNA or gDNA derived from T cells, B-cell-depleted T cells, or PBMCs. Deeply sampled blood TCRbeta repertoires from subjects exposed to, actively infected with, or recovered from COVID-19 were included in the dataset. A freely available public database, intended as a resource for researchers studying the immune response to SARS-CoV-2, is where the repertoires were released. The samples were drawn from the first 160 participants of the ongoing ImmuneRACE study and from 950 to 1,500 subjects provided by 6 global collaborators. The sample metadata nearly always contained a de-identified subject ID, COVID-19 status, age in years and sex. Where available, HLA class I and class II types were obtained from metadata supplied by the sample provider rather than from assay-based typing.

Beyond this particular receptor, the publication reports: The amount of clinical and demographic metadata varied by source and participant and was provided uncurated.

Trimming accounts for 7 bases at V and 0 bases at J, while the number of junction bases matched to no gene is 5. Measured from the cysteine to the phenylalanine, the CDR3 is 15 residues long. Only the CDR3 DNA is retained, 45 bases long and in frame from the first base. The CDR1 and CDR2 encoded by the germline V gene are SNHLY and FYNNEI. TCRbeta CDR3 regions were amplified from genomic DNA using the immunoSEQ Assay, a bias-controlled multiplex PCR. The paper's processing steps were these. Nucleated cell counts per sample were estimated from amplification of reference gene primers within the assay. To quantify the absolute abundance of each unique TCRbeta CDR3 rearrangement, sequence reads were collapsed and filtered. For each sample, productive Simpson clonality was calculated as the square root of Simpson's diversity index across productive rearrangements. The immuneACCESS repertoire file appears here via TCRdb, limited to in-frame rearrangements. These files lack a portion of the clones; in checked studies, under half of the deficit traces to unresolved V genes, and the cause of the others is not known. That table is the source of V, J and clone size, and D and trimming were worked out from the DNA. The sample contains a few hundred thousand clones, approximately 87% of them found a single time. The ten largest clones take up around 9.1% of the sample.

Each collaborating institution followed its own protocols to collect whole blood in K2EDTA tubes. For TCRbeta analysis, collaborators shipped samples in one of three forms: frozen whole blood, isolated PBMCs, or DNA extracted from either of those sample types. This receptor chain uses TRBV2 and TRBJ2-3; TRBD1 fits 9 bases in the junction. The receptor's source is a human donor in a cohort sampled during active COVID-19. Sequenced material: peripheral blood. The nucleotides read TGTGCCAGCATGCCGGGACAGGGAAGCACAGATACGCAGTATTTT. It translates as CASMPGQGSTDTQYF.